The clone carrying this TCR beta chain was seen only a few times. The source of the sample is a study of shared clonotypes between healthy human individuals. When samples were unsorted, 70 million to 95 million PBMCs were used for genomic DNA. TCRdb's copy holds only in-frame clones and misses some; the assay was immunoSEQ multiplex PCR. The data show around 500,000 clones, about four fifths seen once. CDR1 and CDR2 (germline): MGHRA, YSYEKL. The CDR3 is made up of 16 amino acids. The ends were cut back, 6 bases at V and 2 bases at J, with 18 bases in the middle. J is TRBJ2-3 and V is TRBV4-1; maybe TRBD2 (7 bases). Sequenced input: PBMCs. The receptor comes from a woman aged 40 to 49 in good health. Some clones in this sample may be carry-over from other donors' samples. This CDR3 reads CASRGGSSGPTDTQYF. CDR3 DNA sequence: TGCGCCAGCAGAGGGGGGTCTAGCGGACCCACAGATACGCAGTATTTT.